The 2 T cell receptor beta chains reported below all come from one sample, sequenced in a study of T cell responses to AZD1222 COVID-19 vaccine. The data were produced by immunoSEQ multiplex PCR, yet TCRdb's version contains in-frame clones alone and is incomplete. Of 90,000 to 120,000 clones listed, roughly 90% are singletons. Sequencing used peripheral blood, obtained on day 0 of AZD1222 vaccination. The receptors shown here come from an adult in good health.

V usage is TRBV5-1 and J usage is TRBJ2-7, with D possibly TRBD1 on 6 matching bases. Per the germline V gene, CDR1 is SGHRS and CDR2 is YFSETQ. The CDR3 runs to 14 residues. Trimming took 5 bases from V and 2 from J, leaving 14 bases between them. The CDR3 bases are TGCGCCAGCAGGGGAACAGGGCCAACCTACGAGCAGTACTTC. Protein product: CASRGTGPTYEQYF.

V gene TRBV5-4 combines with J gene TRBJ1-5, with TRBD1 matching over 9 bases. Germline V CDR1 and CDR2: SGHNT, YYREEE (reference sequence). The junction had 10 bases not matched to a gene; V was cut back by 2 bases and J by 4 bases. CDR3 size: 17 residues. The chain's CDR3 is CASSFGGQGWINQPQHF. CDR3 nucleotides: TGTGCCAGCAGCTTTGGGGGACAGGGCTGGATAAATCAGCCCCAGCATTTT.